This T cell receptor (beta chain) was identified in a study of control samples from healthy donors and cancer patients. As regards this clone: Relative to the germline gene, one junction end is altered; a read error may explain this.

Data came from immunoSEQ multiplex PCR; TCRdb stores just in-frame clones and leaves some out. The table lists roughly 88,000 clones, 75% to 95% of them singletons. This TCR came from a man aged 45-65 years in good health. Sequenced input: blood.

The chain's CDR3 is CASREAGGASTDTQYF. Here the CDR3 DNA reads TGTGCCAGCAGGGAAGCGGGGGGGGCTAGCACAGATACGCAGTATTTT. The V and J genes are TRBV2 and TRBJ2-3; 10 nucleotides agree with TRBD2. The CDR3 is made up of 16 amino acids. Per germline, CDR1 SNHLY and CDR2 FYNNEI. Based on the CDR3 plus reference TRBV2 and TRBJ2-3, the full variable domain is EPEVTQTPSHQVTQMGQEVILRCVPISNHLYFYWYRQILGQKVEFLVSFYNNEISEKSEIFDDQFSVERPDGSNFTLKIRSTKLEDSAMYFCASREAGGASTDTQYFGPGTRLTVL.